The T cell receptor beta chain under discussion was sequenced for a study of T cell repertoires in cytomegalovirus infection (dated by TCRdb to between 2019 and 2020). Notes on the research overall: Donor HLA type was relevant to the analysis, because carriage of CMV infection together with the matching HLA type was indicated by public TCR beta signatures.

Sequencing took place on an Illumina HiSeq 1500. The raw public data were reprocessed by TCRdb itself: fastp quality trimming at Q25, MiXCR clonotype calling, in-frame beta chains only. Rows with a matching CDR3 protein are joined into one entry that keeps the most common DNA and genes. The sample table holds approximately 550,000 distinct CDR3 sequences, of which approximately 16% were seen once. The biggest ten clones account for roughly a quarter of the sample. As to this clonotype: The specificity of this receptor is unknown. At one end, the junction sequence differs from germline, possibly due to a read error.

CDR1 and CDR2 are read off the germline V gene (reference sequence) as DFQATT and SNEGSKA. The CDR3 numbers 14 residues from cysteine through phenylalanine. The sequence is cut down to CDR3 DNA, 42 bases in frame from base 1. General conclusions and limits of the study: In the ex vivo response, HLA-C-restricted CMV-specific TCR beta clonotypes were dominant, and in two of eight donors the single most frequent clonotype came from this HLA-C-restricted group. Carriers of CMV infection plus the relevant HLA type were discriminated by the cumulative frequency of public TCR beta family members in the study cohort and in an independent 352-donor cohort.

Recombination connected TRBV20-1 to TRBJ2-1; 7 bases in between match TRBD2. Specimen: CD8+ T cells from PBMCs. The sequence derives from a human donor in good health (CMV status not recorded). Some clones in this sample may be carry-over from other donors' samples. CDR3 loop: CTSKSGGTYNGQFF. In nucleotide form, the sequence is TGCACTTCCAAGTCGGGAGGAACCTACAATGGGCAGTTCTTC.